These 8 T cell receptor beta chains originate from one sample sequenced in a study of T cell responses to AZD1222 COVID-19 vaccine. The assay was immunoSEQ multiplex PCR, and TCRdb's table has in-frame clones only and misses some. The table shows around 96,000 clones, with around 84% occurring only once. The source material was peripheral blood, sampled 28 days after the second AZD1222 dose. The receptors here all came from an adult who received the AZD1222 COVID-19 vaccine.

The rearrangement uses TRBV6-5 and TRBJ1-5, with TRBD1 matching 9 bases. The V and J ends lost 4 bases and 7 bases, in that order; junction bases with no gene match: 11. Germline CDR1 is MNHEY and CDR2 is SVGAGI. The length of the CDR3 is 16 residues. The CDR3 nucleotides read TGTGCCAGCAGTTCCCCGACAGGGGGAACAGGACAGCCCCAGCATTTT. Translated: CASSSPTGGTGQPQHF.

The chain links TRBV5-1 to TRBJ1-2; TRBD1 might be the D (5 bases). V shed 0 bases and J shed 7 bases, with 16 bases lying between them. CDR3 length equals 15 residues. The germline gives CDR1 SGHRS, CDR2 YFSETQ. Here the CDR3 DNA reads TGCGCCAGCAGCTTGGCCCCGAGGGGCTGGAGTGGCTACACCTTC. Amino acid sequence: CASSLAPRGWSGYTF.

This clone was recorded once. The V and J genes are TRBV19 and TRBJ2-1; D is perhaps TRBD1 or TRBD2 (5 bases each). Trimming left V 1 base short and J 0 bases short, with 13 bases between. The CDR3 extends over 17 amino acids. The germline CDR1 and CDR2 sequences are LNHDA and SQIVND (reference sequence). CDR3 loop: CASSIVPGSVSYNEQFF. The CDR3 DNA sequence: TGTGCCAGTAGTATAGTCCCAGGGAGCGTCTCCTACAATGAGCAGTTCTTC.

The chain recombines TRBV19 with TRBJ1-4; D remains ambiguous. This CDR3 comprises 12 residues. CDR1 LNHDA and CDR2 SQIVND come from the germline V gene (reference sequence). V lost 5 bases to trimming and J lost 5 bases, with 6 bases between them. DNA of the CDR3: TGTGCCAGTAGTCCTCAGAATGAAAAACTGTTTTTT. This sequence encodes CASSPQNEKLFF.

V is TRBV19 and J is TRBJ2-7; D perhaps matches TRBD2 (6 bases). The CDR3 contains 17 residues. CDR1 is LNHDA and CDR2 is SQIVND in the germline V gene (reference sequence). Deletions cut 6 bases from V and 2 bases from J, with 23 bases between. The DNA for the CDR3 is TGTGCCAGTAGCTTGATCCCTGGAGGGGCCAGGCCCTACGAGCAGTACTTC. This encodes CASSLIPGGARPYEQYF.

The chain carries TRBV4-2 and TRBJ2-5; TRBD2 matches 13 bases. This CDR3 region has 21 residues. Germline CDR1 and CDR2: LGHNA and YNFKEQ. Unmatched junction bases numbered 18, after V lost 0 bases and J lost 5 bases. The CDR3 DNA follows: TGTGCCAGCAGCCAAGATTCGCGACTAGCGGGGGGATCGATGACGGCGGAGACCCAGTACTTC. Translating it yields CASSQDSRLAGGSMTAETQYF.

CDR3 residues: CATRGTTGLNSPLHF. The CDR3 DNA reads as TGTGCCACCAGGGGTACGACAGGGTTAAATTCACCCCTCCACTTT. The chain combines TRBV10-3 with TRBJ1-6, with TRBD1 identical over 7 bases. Germline CDR1 is ENHRY and CDR2 is SYGVKD. After removal of 10 bases from V and 7 bases from J, the junction contained 13 bases not matched to a gene. The CDR3 has 15 amino acids.

The chain carries TRBV4-3 and TRBJ2-7; 10 bases are shared with TRBD2. V dropped 0 bases and J dropped 0; count of bases not matched to a gene: 5. CDR3 length equals 17 residues. The germline V gene has CDR1 LGHNA and CDR2 YSLEER. CDR3 residues: CASSQDWIAGGSYEQYF. The CDR3 bases are TGCGCCAGCAGCCAAGATTGGATAGCGGGAGGCTCCTACGAGCAGTACTTC.